The TCR beta chain described here comes from a study of T cell responses to AZD1222 COVID-19 vaccine. Overall study results and limits: The donor group comprised mostly white British people and more females; the analysis possibly underestimated clonal diversity.

As to this clone: Antigen unknown.

Libraries were prepared by immunoSEQ multiplex PCR; TCRdb keeps only in-frame clonotypes and omits some of them. The profile shows 150,000 or so clones, roughly 90% of them singletons. With 7 bases removed from V and 6 bases from J, the gap between germline ends came to 13 bases. CDR1 is MNHEY and CDR2 is SVGAGI in the germline V gene. The CDR3 covers 14 residues. The material was peripheral blood, obtained on day 0 of AZD1222 vaccination. The source is an adult in good health. The chain has TRBV6-5 and TRBJ1-6, with unresolved D. The CDR3 nucleotides are TGTGCCAGCAATCATCCGGTGCCTAATTCACCCCTCCACTTT. Its translation is CASNHPVPNSPLHF.